What follows are 18 T cell receptor beta chains derived from one specimen sequenced in a study of shared clonotypes between healthy human individuals. Repertoires were generated with immunoSEQ multiplex PCR, while TCRdb's copy carries only in-frame clones and drops some. Among approximately 2.4 million clones listed, under 97% were seen once. The sample taken for sequencing was naive CD4+ T cells sorted from blood. Subset described: CD45RA+ positively selected. These receptors came from a young man in good health.

The chain has TRBV28 and TRBJ1-5; no firm D call. With 5 bases removed from V and 5 bases from J, the gap between germline ends came to 7 bases. Germline V lookup: CDR1 MDHEN, CDR2 SYDVKM. The CDR3 extends over 12 amino acids. The CDR3 DNA sequence: TGTGCCAGCAGTGCGAGGGATCAGCCCCAGCATTTT. Translated: CASSARDQPQHF.

DNA of the CDR3: TGTGCCAGCAGCGTAGGAGTCCAGGGGCAGGGTAGCACAGATACGCAGTATTTT. This codes for CASSVGVQGQGSTDTQYF. The chain is built from TRBV9 and TRBJ2-3; D may be TRBD1 (6 bases). V was trimmed by 0 bases and J by 0 bases, leaving 17 bases between them. The CDR3 spans 18 residues. CDR1 and CDR2 from the germline V gene are SGDLS and YYNGEE.

V is TRBV18 and J is TRBJ1-1; D gene unclear. Deletions cut 5 bases from V and 2 bases from J, with 9 bases between. Germline V gives CDR1 KGHSH, CDR2 LQKENI. The CDR3 length is 13 residues. Here the CDR3 DNA reads TGTGCCAGCTCAGGGCGACAAAACACTGAAGCTTTCTTT. Protein product: CASSGRQNTEAFF.

CDR3 sequence: CASSYKADASYEQYF. CDR3 DNA: TGTGCCAGCAGTTACAAGGCAGACGCCTCGTACGAGCAGTACTTC. The genes are TRBV6-6 and TRBJ2-7; D remains ambiguous. The CDR3 extends over 15 amino acids. Germline assignment: CDR1 MNHNY and CDR2 SVGAGI (reference sequence). V gave up 2 bases and J gave up 4 bases, with 15 bases separating them.

This clone was counted a few times. The rearrangement uses TRBV6-5 and TRBJ1-6; D remains unclear. The ends were cut back, 6 bases at V and 9 bases at J, with 15 bases in the middle. In germline, CDR1 is MNHEY, CDR2 SVGAGI. The CDR3 runs to 14 residues. The CDR3 spells CASRKDVGFSPLHF. DNA of the CDR3: TGTGCCAGCAGGAAGGACGTCGGATTTTCACCCCTCCACTTT.

This rearrangement joins TRBV11-2 to TRBJ1-2; D is perhaps TRBD1 (6 bases). Deletions cut 0 bases from V and 8 bases from J, with 13 bases between. The CDR3 is 14 amino acids. CDR1 is SGHAT and CDR2 is FQNNGV in the germline V gene. Here the CDR3 reads CASSLDGDTSGYTF. Written as DNA, the CDR3 is TGTGCCAGCAGCTTAGATGGGGACACAAGCGGCTACACCTTC.

This chain joins TRBV9 and TRBJ2-3, with TRBD2 matching 7 bases. V was pared by 1 base and J by 5 bases, with 7 bases of the junction left unmatched. This CDR3 is built from 15 residues. The V gene's germline CDR1 is SGDLS and CDR2 YYNGEE. The CDR3 DNA reads as TGTGCCAGCAGCGTACGAACTAGCGTCAGAGATACGCAGTATTTT. This sequence encodes CASSVRTSVRDTQYF.

V gene TRBV11-2 combines with J gene TRBJ2-4; TRBD2 aligns across 7 bases. The junction had 9 bases not matched to a gene; V was cut back by 0 bases and J by 4 bases. Germline V lookup: CDR1 SGHAT, CDR2 FQNNGV. There are 17 residues in the CDR3. CDR3 protein: CASSLDFRAGIKNIQYF. Here the CDR3 DNA reads TGTGCCAGCAGCTTAGATTTTCGAGCGGGGATAAAAAACATTCAGTACTTC.

The V gene is TRBV7-2, the J gene TRBJ2-7, with D perhaps matching TRBD1 (6 bases). Deletions cut 0 bases from V and 4 bases from J, with 13 bases between. CDR3 length equals 15 residues. CDR1 is SGHTA and CDR2 is FQGNSA in the germline V gene. Here the CDR3 DNA reads TGTGCCAGCAGCTTAGCGTCGACAGGATATTACGAGCAGTACTTC. Protein sequence: CASSLASTGYYEQYF.

This clone was counted only a few times. The rearrangement links TRBV25-1 to TRBJ1-1, with D perhaps matching TRBD1 (5 bases). Germline CDR1 is MGHDK and CDR2 is SYGVNS. V shed 6 bases and J shed 0 bases, with 14 bases lying between them. The CDR3 has 15 residues. The chain's CDR3 is CASRAGRGMNTEAFF. The CDR3 bases are TGTGCCAGCAGAGCAGGGAGGGGCATGAACACTGAAGCTTTCTTT.

The chain couples TRBV27 to TRBJ1-1; no firm D call. The V end lost 3 bases, the J end lost 5 bases, and 10 bases lay between the germline ends. CDR3 length: 13 amino acids. Germline V gives CDR1 MNHEY, CDR2 SMNVEV (reference sequence). For the CDR3, the DNA is TGTGCCAGCAGTTTGCGGAGTGGGACTGAAGCTTTCTTT. It specifies CASSLRSGTEAFF.

The chain couples TRBV6-1 to TRBJ1-1, with D uncertain. The CDR3 runs to 14 residues. Germline CDR1 is MNHNS and CDR2 is SASEGT. With 3 bases removed from V and 5 bases from J, the gap between germline ends came to 13 bases. The CDR3 region has the DNA TGTGCCAGCAGTGACCCTGCGGAGAGAACTGAAGCTTTCTTT. The encoded protein is CASSDPAERTEAFF.

The chain joins TRBV5-4 to TRBJ2-5; 11 positions agree with TRBD2. After removal of 4 bases from V and 5 bases from J, the junction contained 10 bases not matched to a gene. Germline V gene lookup returns CDR1 SGHNT and CDR2 YYREEE (reference sequence). The CDR3 is 16 residues long. The CDR3 bases are TGTGCCAGCAGCCAGTCTAGCGGGGGGCGGGTCGAGACCCAGTACTTC. This encodes CASSQSSGGRVETQYF.

The chain carries TRBV7-9 and TRBJ2-5; 7 bases agree with TRBD2. The V gene end was trimmed by 1 base and the J gene end by 2 bases; junction bases not matched to a gene: 10. There are 17 residues in the CDR3. Germline CDR1 is SEHNR and CDR2 is FQNEAQ (reference sequence). The CDR3 DNA follows: TGTGCCAGCAGCTTAGTCGCTAGCGGACTGATACAAGAGACCCAGTACTTC. Encoded protein: CASSLVASGLIQETQYF.

The gene calls are TRBV5-1 and TRBJ2-1, with D possibly being TRBD1 (6 bases). The germline V gene encodes CDR1 SGHRS and CDR2 YFSETQ. This CDR3 spans 14 amino acids. V was shortened by 0 bases and J by 5 bases, with 9 bases between the two germline ends. The CDR3 coding sequence is TGCGCCAGCAGCTTGGACAGGGTAAACAATGAGCAGTTCTTC. Translated: CASSLDRVNNEQFF.

The gene calls are TRBV7-9 and TRBJ1-2; the D is unclear. Trimming took 1 base from V and 4 from J, leaving 10 bases between them. Germline CDR1 reads SEHNR; CDR2 reads FQNEAQ (reference sequence). The CDR3 has 14 amino acids. CDR3 DNA sequence: TGTGCCAGCAGCTTAGGCCAGGCTTTCTATGGCTACACCTTC. Its protein product is CASSLGQAFYGYTF. Complete variable domain (other parts from reference TRBV7-9 and TRBJ1-2): DTGVSQNPRHKITKRGQNVTFRCDPISEHNRLYWYRQTLGQGPEFLTYFQNEAQLEKSRLLSDRFSAERPKGSFSTLEIQRTEQGDSAMYLCASSLGQAFYGYTFGSGTRLTVV.

This clone was seen once. The genes are TRBV28 and TRBJ1-6; D perhaps matches TRBD1 (5 bases). Germline V gives CDR1 MDHEN, CDR2 SYDVKM. The CDR3 is 16 residues long. With 5 bases removed from V and 6 bases from J, the gap between germline ends came to 17 bases. In DNA form, the CDR3 reads TGTGCCAGCAGTACCCTATTAGGGGTTTCTAATTCACCCCTCCACTTT. Its protein product is CASSTLLGVSNSPLHF.

Of note for this clone: The sample contains more than one DNA sequence encoding this CDR3. This chain joins TRBV5-1 and TRBJ2-7, with 8 bases fitting TRBD1. Germline V gene lookup returns CDR1 SGHRS and CDR2 YFSETQ. With V trimmed by 4 bases and J by 1 base, 4 bases remained unmatched. The CDR3 sequence is 14 residues long. The CDR3 sequence is CASSRTGGSYEQYF. CDR3 DNA sequence: TGCGCCAGCAGCCGAACAGGGGGATCCTACGAGCAGTACTTC.